This T cell receptor beta chain was found in a study of blood T cell repertoires in COVID-19. The CDR3 has 15 amino acids. Germline CDR1 is MGHRA and CDR2 is YSYEKL. The germline V and J ends were trimmed by 0 bases and 8 bases, with 13 bases remaining between them. Produced via immunoSEQ multiplex PCR; TCRdb's table is partial and in-frame only. This sample has about 280,000 clones, with roughly 86% found just once. The chain joins TRBV4-1 to TRBJ1-4, with D possibly matching TRBD1 (5 bases). The TCR was taken from a man between 18 and 29 years old with active or convalescent COVID-19. The sequenced sample consisted of peripheral blood. CDR3 coding DNA: TGCGCCAGCAGCCAAGATATGGCAGGGTGGGAAAAACTGTTTTTT. Protein product: CASSQDMAGWEKLFF.